The present entry profiles one T cell receptor (beta chain) with its context. The antigen remains unidentified. These data originate in a study of a mutant IDH1 vaccine in newly diagnosed glioma. Study-level information: Patients previously underwent radiotherapy, temozolomide, or both, and most underwent both.

The protocol was immunoSEQ multiplex PCR, while the TCRdb copy is restricted to in-frame clones and leaves out a portion. The table lists over 45,000 clones, about four fifths of them singletons. Time point specified: week 23, last vaccination. Topical imiquimod accompanied each vaccine dose, which consisted of 300 ug of mutant IDH1 20-mer peptide. The CDR3 contains 12 residues. The ends were cut back, 0 bases at V and 7 bases at J, with 9 bases in the middle. CDR1 is SQVTM and CDR2 is ANQGSEA in the germline V gene. The clonotype comes from a man aged 35 to 55 with glioma. This material consisted of PBMCs, taken from a glioma patient whose treatment included an IDH1 peptide vaccine. The chain employs TRBV29-1 and TRBJ1-1; weak D call: TRBD1 (5 bases). Written as DNA, the CDR3 is TGCAGCGTTGAAGAAAGAAGGGGTGAAGCTTTCTTT. This encodes CSVEERRGEAFF. Drawing the rest from reference TRBV29-1 and TRBJ1-1, the complete variable domain is SAVISQKPSRDICQRGTSLTIQCQVDSQVTMMFWYRQQPGQSLTLIATANQGSEATYESGFVIDKFPISRPNLTFSTLTVSNMSPEDSSIYLCSVEERRGEAFFGQGTRLTVV.